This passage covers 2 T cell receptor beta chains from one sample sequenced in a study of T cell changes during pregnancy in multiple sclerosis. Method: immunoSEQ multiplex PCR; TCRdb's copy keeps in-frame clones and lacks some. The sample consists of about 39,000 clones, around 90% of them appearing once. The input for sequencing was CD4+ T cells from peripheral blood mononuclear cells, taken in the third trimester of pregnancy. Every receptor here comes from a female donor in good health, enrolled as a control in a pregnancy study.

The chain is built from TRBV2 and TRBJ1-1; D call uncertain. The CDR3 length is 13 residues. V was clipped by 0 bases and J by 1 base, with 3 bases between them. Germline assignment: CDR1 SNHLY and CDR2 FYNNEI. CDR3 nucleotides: TGTGCCAGCAGTGAAGCTAGGAACACTGAAGCTTTCTTT. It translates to CASSEARNTEAFF.

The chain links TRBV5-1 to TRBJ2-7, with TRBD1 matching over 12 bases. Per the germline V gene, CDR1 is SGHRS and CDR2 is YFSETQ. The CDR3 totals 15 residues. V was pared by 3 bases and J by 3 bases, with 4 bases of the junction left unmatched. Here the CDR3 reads CASSSGTGGFYEQYF. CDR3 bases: TGCGCCAGCAGCTCCGGGACAGGGGGCTTCTACGAGCAGTACTTC. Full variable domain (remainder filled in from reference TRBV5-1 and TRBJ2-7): KAGVTQTPRYLIKTRGQQVTLSCSPISGHRSVSWYQQTPGQGLQFLFEYFSETQRNKGNFPGRFSGRQFSNSRSEMNVSTLELGDSALYLCASSSGTGGFYEQYFGPGTRLTVT.